This T cell receptor beta chain was captured in a study of response to subunit inactivated influenza vaccine. Study conclusions and caveats: Each seasonal flu vaccination may recruit only limited new T cells, authors suggested.

To note about this clonotype: The antigen remains unidentified.

One entry per CDR3 protein results from TCRdb running MiXCR on the RT-PCR reads. The table lists about 780,000 distinct CDR3 sequences, about a fifth of them singletons. CDR3 length: 16 amino acids. The V and J ends lost 4 bases and 7 bases, in that order; junction bases with no gene match: 10. The germline V gene has CDR1 SGDLS and CDR2 YYNGEE. The chain links TRBV9 to TRBJ2-2; 10 nucleotides line up with TRBD2. This specimen was PBMCs from blood, taken 5 days after vaccination. The sequence was collected from a man over 45 who received an inactivated influenza vaccine. Here the CDR3 reads CASSLTPAGGHGELFF. The CDR3 DNA follows: TGTGCCAGCAGCTTAACCCCAGCGGGAGGGCACGGGGAGCTGTTTTTT. Supplemented by reference TRBV9 and TRBJ2-2, the full variable domain reads DSGVTQTPKHLITATGQRVTLRCSPRSGDLSVYWYQQSLDQGLQFLIQYYNGEERAKGNILERFSAQQFPDLHSELNLSSLELGDSALYFCASSLTPAGGHGELFFGEGSRLTVL.